Each of the 20 T cell receptor beta chains below was sequenced from the same sample in a study of blood T cell repertoires in COVID-19. Generated by immunoSEQ multiplex PCR, the TCRdb table keeps only in-frame clones and is missing some. The top ten hold around 4% of the sample, which has under 350,000 clones, 70% to 90% seen once. What was sequenced was PBMCs or T cells enriched from blood (not recorded which). These receptors originate from a man between 25 and 39 years old who had recovered from COVID-19.

The chain recombines TRBV19 with TRBJ1-5, with a tentative D call TRBD1 (5 bases). V lost 9 bases and J 0 bases, leaving 21 bases between the germline ends. The CDR3 sequence is 17 residues long. CDR1 and CDR2 from the germline V gene are LNHDA and SQIVND (reference sequence). The CDR3 loop reads CASQDYGGDGSNQPQHF. In nucleotides, the CDR3 is TGTGCCAGCCAAGACTACGGAGGGGATGGTAGCAATCAGCCCCAGCATTTT.

The V and J genes are TRBV7-6 and TRBJ1-5; 10 bases map to TRBD1. The CDR3 is 14 residues long. J gave up 5 bases and V 5 bases, and 3 bases lay outside the gene matches. CDR1 and CDR2 (germline): SGHVS, FNYEAQ. CDR3 DNA: TGTGCCAGCAGCCCTGGGACAGGGGATCAGCCCCAGCATTTT. Translation gives CASSPGTGDQPQHF. Filled out from reference TRBV7-6 and TRBJ1-5, the complete variable domain reads GAGVSQSPRYKVTKRGQDVALRCDPISGHVSLYWYRQALGQGPEFLTYFNYEAQQDKSGLPNDRFSAERPEGSISTLTIQRTEQRDSAMYRCASSPGTGDQPQHFGDGTRLSIL.

The chain joins TRBV10-3 to TRBJ2-7; D not resolved. This CDR3 has 12 residues. Germline V gene data show CDR1 as ENHRY and CDR2 as SYGVKD. V lost 4 bases and J lost 2, with 6 bases in between. The CDR3 bases are TGTGCCATCAGTGCTTCTACCTACGAGCAGTACTTC. It translates to CAISASTYEQYF.

The chain joins TRBV21-1 to TRBJ1-1; no DNA check was done on the table's D call, TRBD1. TRBV21-1 is assigned pseudogene status. The CDR3 is made up of 14 amino acids. The CDR3 DNA follows: TGTGCCAGCAGTTCCCGGGACAGGGGAGTAGTGGCTTTCTTT. Translation: CASSSRDRGVVAFF.

The chain carries TRBV5-1 and TRBJ2-5, with 12 bases identical to TRBD2. CDR1 SGHRS and CDR2 YFSETQ come from the germline V gene. The CDR3 contains 19 residues. With V trimmed by 4 bases and J by 5 bases, 18 bases remained unmatched. CDR3 loop: CASSPAASGGALSRETQYF. Here the CDR3 DNA reads TGCGCCAGCAGCCCTGCGGCTAGCGGGGGGGCCCTGAGTCGGGAGACCCAGTACTTC.

The CDR3 here is CASSFALADPLQYF. The CDR3 DNA is TGTGCCAGCAGCTTTGCACTAGCGGACCCCTTGCAGTACTTC. The chain uses TRBV5-4 and TRBJ2-7; 8 nucleotides agree with TRBD2. The CDR3 totals 14 residues. Unmatched junction bases numbered 10, after V lost 2 bases and J lost 9 bases. Germline CDR1 reads SGHNT; CDR2 reads YYREEE (reference sequence).

The gene calls are TRBV6-5 and TRBJ1-1; no clear D. V lost 2 bases and J lost 1, with 11 bases in between. The CDR3 loop spans 15 amino acids. Per the germline V gene, CDR1 is MNHEY and CDR2 is SVGAGI. The CDR3 loop reads CASSYPGVPNTEAFF. CDR3 DNA: TGTGCCAGCAGTTACCCCGGGGTACCGAACACTGAAGCTTTCTTT.

The chain recombines TRBV19 with TRBJ2-3, with D possibly being TRBD2 (6 bases). There are 15 residues in the CDR3. The V gene lost 4 bases and the J gene lost 4 bases, with 15 bases spanning the gap. Per the germline V gene, CDR1 is LNHDA and CDR2 is SQIVND (reference sequence). The CDR3: CASSKPGSTPDTQYF. The CDR3, as DNA: TGTGCCAGTAGTAAGCCCGGGAGTACTCCAGATACGCAGTATTTT.

This chain joins TRBV6-5 and TRBJ1-2; perhaps TRBD1 as D (5 bases). This CDR3 comprises 12 residues. V was pared by 8 bases and J by 0 bases, with 7 bases between. The germline V gene encodes CDR1 MNHEY and CDR2 SVGAGI. The CDR3 DNA is TGTGCCAGCCAGGGCGCTAACTATGGCTACACCTTC. It codes for CASQGANYGYTF.

This clone was seen once. This chain links TRBV5-1 with TRBJ2-1, with 7 bases matching TRBD1. The germline V gene has CDR1 SGHRS and CDR2 YFSETQ. The CDR3 is 15 residues long. Unmatched junction bases numbered 4, after V lost 4 bases and J lost 0 bases. The CDR3 protein is CASSPGQNSYNEQFF. CDR3 nucleotide sequence: TGCGCCAGCAGCCCGGGACAGAACTCCTACAATGAGCAGTTCTTC.

The chain employs TRBV11-3 and TRBJ2-7, with 7 positions matching TRBD2. This CDR3 is built from 14 residues. V lost 5 bases and J lost 5; bases outside the gene matches: 9. Germline assignment: CDR1 SGHNT and CDR2 YENEEA. As DNA, the CDR3 is TGTGCCAGCAGCCCAATGGCGGGAGTGGACGAGCAGTACTTC. This translates into CASSPMAGVDEQYF.

V gene TRBV19 combines with J gene TRBJ1-5; 9 bases align to TRBD1. This CDR3 region has 16 residues. V was clipped by 3 bases and J by 0 bases; unmatched bases: 3. From germline, CDR1 is LNHDA and CDR2 SQIVND (reference sequence). CDR3 region: CASSMLQGASNQPQHF. DNA for the CDR3: TGTGCCAGTAGTATGTTACAGGGGGCTAGCAATCAGCCCCAGCATTTT.

This clone has only one observation. V is TRBV20-1 and J is TRBJ2-1; D might be TRBD2 (5 bases). Trimming left V 5 bases short and J 12 bases short, with 14 bases between. Germline lookup yields CDR1 DFQATT and CDR2 SNEGSKA (reference sequence). The CDR3 length is 11 residues. CDR3 bases: TGCAGTGCTCCTCTAGCCCTGTGGCAGTTCTTC. Protein sequence: CSAPLALWQFF.

This clone occurred once. The chain has TRBV19 and TRBJ1-6; no definite D call. The V end lost 9 bases, the J end lost 4 bases, and 13 bases lay between the germline ends. The CDR3 has 14 residues. Looked up from germline, CDR1 is LNHDA and CDR2 is SQIVND (reference sequence). The CDR3 reads CASQPGIYNSPLHF. The CDR3 DNA sequence: TGTGCCAGCCAGCCGGGGATTTATAATTCACCCCTCCACTTT.

This clone has a handful of counts. V and J are TRBV7-2 and TRBJ1-3, with D possibly TRBD1 on 6 matching bases. V lost 3 bases and J lost 4, with 10 bases in between. Germline V gene data show CDR1 as SGHTA and CDR2 as FQGNSA. The CDR3 covers 14 residues. CDR3 DNA: TGTGCCAGCAGCTTCCAGGGGTCCGGAAACACCATATATTTT. Translating gives CASSFQGSGNTIYF.

The J gene is TRBJ2-3, the V gene TRBV3-1 (or the pseudogene TRBV3-2); 10 nucleotides line up with TRBD1. The CDR3 has 17 residues. Germline loops: CDR1 LGHDT, CDR2 YNNKEL (reference sequence). J was trimmed by 4 bases and V by 1 base; bases with no gene match: 8. Here the CDR3 reads CASSQVAGQGGADTQYF. DNA of the CDR3: TGTGCCAGCAGCCAAGTAGCTGGACAGGGGGGGGCAGATACGCAGTATTTT.

The rearrangement links TRBV30 to TRBJ1-2; the match to TRBD1 covers 7 bases. J gave up 2 bases and V 4 bases, and 10 bases lay outside the gene matches. Germline loops: CDR1 GTSNPN, CDR2 SVGIG (reference sequence). The CDR3 consists of 15 residues. Written as DNA, the CDR3 is TGTGCCTGGACGGTCCCCGGGACAGTAAACTATGGCTACACCTTC. Residues: CAWTVPGTVNYGYTF.

For the CDR3, the DNA is TGTGCCAGCAGCTTGGAGGGACTAGCGGGAGAGGTTACGCAGTATTTT. This translates into CASSLEGLAGEVTQYF. V gene TRBV7-9 combines with J gene TRBJ2-3, with 14 bases identical to TRBD2. This CDR3 has 16 amino acids. CDR1 is SEHNR, CDR2 FQNEAQ, per germline (reference sequence). Trimming took 3 bases from V and 8 from J; bases not matched to a gene: 7.

In its sample, this clone was seen once. The chain joins TRBV19 to TRBJ1-3; TRBD1 aligns across 8 bases. The CDR3 extends over 16 amino acids. Trimming took 4 bases from V and 0 from J; bases not matched to a gene: 5. Germline CDR1 LNHDA, CDR2 SQIVND (reference sequence). CDR3: CASSTPGQASGNTIYF. The CDR3 DNA reads TGTGCCAGTAGTACTCCGGGACAGGCCTCTGGAAACACCATATATTTT.

The chain couples TRBV24-1 to TRBJ2-2, with D possibly being TRBD1 (6 bases). V was cut by 7 bases and J by 4 bases, with 12 bases left in between. Germline values: CDR1 KGHDR, CDR2 SFDVKD. The CDR3 spans 14 residues. DNA for the CDR3: TGTGCCACCAGGGGCCAGGGGAGCACCGGGGAGCTGTTTTTT. Residues: CATRGQGSTGELFF.